The source of this TCR beta chain is a study of cytomegalovirus exposure and HLA in healthy donors (dated by TCRdb to 2016 to 2017). Concerning the study at large: An earlier analysis of under 600 of the donors reported about 250 Gb of sequence data and 100 million to 140 million unique TCR beta sequences from some 180 million T cells. An early release that covered fewer than 750 HLA-typed donors contained about 290 gigabases of sequencing data and about 84 million unique TCR sequences. The genetic ancestry cluster associated with self-reported Caucasian donors included 65% to 90% of the 398 genotyped donors. The study was designed to test whether signatures of past pathogen exposure could be identified by cataloging public T cell receptors. The study profiled the T cell repertoires of under 850 subjects by immunosequencing and related them to cytomegalovirus serostatus. Along with the roughly 670-subject first cohort, a separate validation cohort of approximately 110 different subjects was used. The study combined high-throughput TCR immunosequencing, statistical association of individual TCRs with disease status, and machine learning to predict cytomegalovirus infection status. To study patterns of TCR occurrence, a later analysis re-analyzed previously published TCR beta repertoires from under 750 donors and added high-resolution HLA genotyping. Rather than drawing on any new phenotypic data, the later analysis identified candidate immune exposures from TCR beta sequences and the way those sequences occurred across donors. To decide whether each TCR beta V gene segment behaved as functional or pseudogenic, an earlier analysis of some 580 of the donors relied on high-throughput TCR beta sequencing. Donor age, sex, ethnicity and CMV serostatus were compiled alongside the repertoire data. A later genetic analysis took genome-wide SNP genotypes for about three fifths of the 666 donors and used that subset as a discovery cohort. Every repertoire in the discovery cohort had been generated on one and the same sequencing platform. Both class I and class II loci were covered by HLA typing, at four-digit resolution. The number of typed donors differed by locus: about 629-630 for A, B, C, DRB1 and DQB1; some 540 for DQA1; approximately 610 for DPA1; and some 430 for DPB1. A handful of DR-DQ haplotypes were handled as single units for association and clustering because linkage in the cohort was strong. Among roughly 400 genotyped donors of the cohort, an average of approximately 240,000 unique TCR beta nucleotide sequences were sequenced per donor, approximately 20% of them non-productive. The investigation overall reported the following: The only immune exposure information available for the cohort was CMV serostatus. Because the 87-base-pair reads could not distinguish some IMGT-functional V segments, including TRBV6-2 and TRBV6-3, those segments were excluded. Approximately 18 rarely observed V segments, including chromosome 9 orphons, were excluded from the earlier analysis of several hundred of the donors because counts were too low. In a later analysis, around 17,000 TCR beta sequences were associated with specific HLA alleles at a false discovery rate of 0.05. Sequencing depth was assumed to be roughly uniform across donors in the presence/absence analyses, though that assumption may not hold. The study gave a list of about 160 TCR beta chains associated with cytomegalovirus. An association between a missense DCLRE1C variant and V-gene and J-gene trimming of TCR beta chains was found in a later genetic analysis and replicated in an independent cohort. Strong co-occurrence of HLA alleles, especially DR and DQ, made assigning TCR associations to individual alleles difficult. Three of the identified cytomegalovirus-associated TCR beta chains were confirmed in vitro to be specific for cytomegalovirus antigens. Most TCR sequences were seen in very few donors, while some public TCRs were found in many individuals. A later analysis reported that several top co-occurrence clusters appeared linked to parvovirus B19, influenza, CMV and Epstein-Barr virus. Because some donors lacked HLA typing at each locus, the association tests relied only on the typed subset. In an earlier analysis of approximately 590 of the donors, most TCR beta V segments appeared in productive rearrangements about 90% or about 30% of the time, broadly matching IMGT annotations. A cluster of highly shared sequence variants was judged likely to be a technical artifact of the sequencing pipeline. In a later analysis, the rate of TCR association differed among HLA loci, with DRB1 alleles having the most associated TCRs and HLA-C alleles having the fewest. The classifier was reported to diagnose cytomegalovirus status with high specificity and sensitivity in both the original cohort and the validation cohort. According to a later analysis, most CMV-associated TCR beta chains appeared to be HLA-restricted, and the HLA associations seemed to be driven largely by CMV exposure. The authors suggested that the approach could potentially be extended to other disease states and immunological phenotypes. Only TCR beta chains were sequenced in this cohort, and the absence of alpha or paired-chain data limited detectable features. A further reported finding was that TCR beta sequences accurately predicted the HLA-A and HLA-B alleles for most subjects in the first cohort. Linkage disequilibrium might explain the correlated functional status among segregating V segments, but an unknown experimental factor could not be excluded. According to a later genetic analysis, donors in an Asian-associated ancestry cluster had fewer N-insertions in productive TCRs than the roughly 700-donor mean. Compared with equally common non-associated chains, HLA-associated TCR beta chains in a later analysis were more clonally expanded and had lower generation probabilities.

The germline V gene (reference sequence) sets CDR1 to SEHNR and CDR2 to FQNEAQ. The CDR3 spans 14 residues, from the cysteine through the phenylalanine. Just CDR3 DNA is preserved here, 42 bases in frame from base 1. The cohort consisted of 600 to 700 healthy bone marrow donors. Cohort members were all nominally healthy when sampled, although unrecorded immune exposures were likely present. The donor was CMV seropositive and was included in the group of approximately 310 seropositive cohort members. A peripheral blood sample was collected from each donor, and TCR beta sequencing was performed on peripheral blood mononuclear cells. The Qiagen DNeasy Blood Extraction Kit was used to extract genomic DNA from the blood cell samples. Library generation was performed with the immunoSEQ multiplex PCR assay. The multiplex PCR relied on a mix of 60 forward primers for TCR Vbeta segments and 13 reverse primers for TCR Jbeta segments. The CDR3 region of rearranged TCR beta genes was amplified from genomic DNA with a multiplex PCR assay. Amplified TCR beta libraries were sequenced as 87-base-pair reads on the Illumina HiSeq System. In the original analysis: In a later analysis, 70 million to 95 million unique TCR beta chains were counted across the 500 to 700 repertoires, and roughly 10 million of these chains were shared by at least two donors. A nearest-neighbor algorithm error-corrected the raw reads and collapsed the reads into unique sequences, merging closely related sequences to remove PCR and sequencing errors. V, D and J gene segments were assigned by aligning CDR3 sequences to IMGT reference sequences. For a sequence to be retained, a match of at least six nucleotides was required to both a V gene segment and a J gene segment. Rearrangements were called productive when the CDR3 lacked stop codons and stayed in frame with V and J; all others were non-productive. CDR3 was defined according to IMGT convention as the region running from the second conserved V-encoded cysteine to the conserved J-encoded phenylalanine. The earlier analysis of 587 of the donors excluded sequences that lacked an unambiguous match to a single V gene segment. An earlier analysis of 587 of the donors called V segments functional above 56.7% productive rearrangements and segregating when the between-donor standard deviation exceeded 5%. A statistical classification framework was developed to diagnose cytomegalovirus status using the catalog of TCR beta chain sequences. In a later analysis, V and J genes were assigned by comparing TCR nucleotide sequences against IMGT/GENE-DB human TR gene sequences. A later analysis assigned CDR3 sequences and most-parsimonious VDJ recombination scenarios with the TCRdist pipeline. In a later analysis, each TCR beta chain was defined by its CDR3 amino acid sequence together with its V-gene family, and reads lacking a unique V-gene family were excluded. To address suspected cross-contamination and a sequencing artifact, a later analysis removed some 620 highly shared, low-generation-probability nucleotide sequences. In a later analysis, a clonal expansion index for each public chain was calculated from normalized within-repertoire ranks of inferred template counts. In a later analysis, generation probabilities were computed using a VDJ recombination model fitted to out-of-frame rearrangements, and the results were checked against IGoR. In a later analysis, TCR-TCR, TCR-HLA and TCR-CMV co-occurrence was scored with hypergeometric tests, and a repertoire-size bias correction was applied to TCR pairs. In a later analysis, false discovery rates were estimated by permuting HLA or CMV assignments 20 times. A later analysis grouped co-occurring TCRs with DBSCAN, adding TCRdist sequence similarity when clustering within HLA-allele-positive subsets. Repertoires with fewer than 30,000 or more than 120,000 public chains were left out of co-occurrence clustering, as were four to six repertoires with anomalous nucleotide sharing. The table comes from immuneACCESS by way of TCRdb, which keeps in-frame sequences with V and J called. Part of the clones is missing from these tables; in studies checked, under half for an unresolved V gene and the rest for unknown reasons. The V and J calls and clone size were taken over from that table, and D and trimming were inferred from the DNA. The sample records approximately 99,000 clones, around 82% of which are singletons. The ten largest clonotypes hold about 4.9% of the sample.

This clone was observed once. The clone's antigen remains unknown. At one end, the junction sequence differs from germline, possibly due to a read error. The TCR sequence derives from a man in his forties in good health and CMV-seropositive. The sample consisted of PBMCs. This chain is built from TRBV7-9 and TRBJ2-6, with TRBD1 as a weak D call on 5 bases. The sequenced DNA: TGTGCAGTGGTAGGCAACTCTGGGGCCAACGGCCTGACTTTC. It specifies CAVVGNSGANGLTF. Full variable domain (CDR3 extended with the reference TRBV7-9 and TRBJ2-6 proteins): DTGVSQNPRHKITKRGQNVTFRCDPISEHNRLYWYRQTLGQGPEFLTYFQNEAQLEKSRLLSDRFSAERPKGSFSTLEIQRTEQGDSAMYLCAVVGNSGANGLTFGAGSRLTVL.